The 7 T cell receptor beta chains given below trace back to one sample, sequenced in a study of shared clonotypes between healthy human individuals (dated by TCRdb to the early 2020s). Libraries were constructed by the immunoSEQ multiplex PCR assay. Entries here come from immuneACCESS through TCRdb and include only in-frame sequences with V and J called. Some clones fail to appear in such tables; in the studies checked, an unresolved V gene covers under half of the shortfall, and the cause of the remainder is unknown. Here the sample has roughly 2.5 million clones; around nine tenths occur a single time. In total, the top ten clones hold over 0.12% of the sample. Material: naive CD4+ T cells sorted from blood. The cell subset or site label, as the study defines it: CD45RA+ positively selected. These receptor sequences come from a man younger than 35 in good health.

V gene TRBV4-1 combines with J gene TRBJ2-3, with 9 bases lining up with TRBD2. Trimming took 1 base from V and 0 from J; bases not matched to a gene: 11. The CDR3 contains 19 residues. The V gene's germline CDR1 is MGHRA and CDR2 YSYEKL. CDR3 DNA sequence: TGCGCCAGCAGCCAAGTCGCTAGCGGGGTCTGGTTAAGCACAGATACGCAGTATTTT. Translation: CASSQVASGVWLSTDTQYF.

The CDR3, as DNA: TGTGCCAGTACCCCGCCCCCGGGATCTGGCGGAAACACCATATATTTT. As protein: CASTPPPGSGGNTIYF. The J gene is TRBJ1-3, the V gene TRBV19; D unresolved. This CDR3 spans 16 amino acids. In germline, CDR1 is LNHDA, CDR2 SQIVND (reference sequence). V was pared by 7 bases and J by 4 bases, with 20 bases between.

As regards this clone: This sample includes further DNA sequences coding for the same CDR3. The gene calls are TRBV30 and TRBJ1-6; a possible D gene is TRBD1 (5 bases). Trimming took off 2 bases at V and 0 bases at J, with 8 bases between the two ends. The CDR3 has 15 residues. CDR1 is GTSNPN and CDR2 is SVGIG in the germline V gene (reference sequence). Written as DNA, the CDR3 is TGTGCCTGGAGTCCCGGGGGCTCCTATAATTCACCCCTCCACTTT. It codes for CAWSPGGSYNSPLHF.

The gene calls are TRBV7-9 and TRBJ1-1, with no clear D. Germline CDR1 SEHNR, CDR2 FQNEAQ (reference sequence). This CDR3 contains 13 residues. Between the trimmed V and J ends, which lost 5 bases and 3 bases, there was a span of 10 bases. CDR3 in amino acids: CASSPDLYTEAFF. CDR3 DNA: TGTGCCAGCAGCCCGGACTTGTACACTGAAGCTTTCTTT.

CDR3 nucleotide sequence: TGCGCCAGCAGCCAAGATTCGGGGAAAAGGTCATCCTACGAGCAGTACTTC. It is translated as CASSQDSGKRSSYEQYF. The V call is TRBV4-1, the J call TRBJ2-7; maybe TRBD2 (5 bases). The CDR3 spans 17 residues. Germline CDR1 reads MGHRA; CDR2 reads YSYEKL. Deletions cut 0 bases from V and 1 base from J, with 16 bases between.

The chain is built from TRBV6-5 and TRBJ1-1; D unresolved. V lost 0 bases, J lost 11 bases, and 13 bases lay in between. This CDR3 comprises 13 residues. From germline, CDR1 is MNHEY and CDR2 SVGAGI. This CDR3 reads CASSYSSSSGAFF. For the CDR3, the DNA is TGTGCCAGCAGTTACTCGAGCTCATCGGGGGCTTTCTTT.

As concerns this clone: The junction and the germline gene differ at one end; a read error may be behind it. This chain connects TRBV7-2 to TRBJ1-1; possibly TRBD1 for D (6 bases). The germline V gene encodes CDR1 SGHTA and CDR2 FQGNSA. CDR3 length: 15 amino acids. The CDR3 nucleotides are TGTGCCAGCAGCCTAGCCCTACAGGGAATCACTGAAGCTTTCTTT. Amino acids: CASSLALQGITEAFF.